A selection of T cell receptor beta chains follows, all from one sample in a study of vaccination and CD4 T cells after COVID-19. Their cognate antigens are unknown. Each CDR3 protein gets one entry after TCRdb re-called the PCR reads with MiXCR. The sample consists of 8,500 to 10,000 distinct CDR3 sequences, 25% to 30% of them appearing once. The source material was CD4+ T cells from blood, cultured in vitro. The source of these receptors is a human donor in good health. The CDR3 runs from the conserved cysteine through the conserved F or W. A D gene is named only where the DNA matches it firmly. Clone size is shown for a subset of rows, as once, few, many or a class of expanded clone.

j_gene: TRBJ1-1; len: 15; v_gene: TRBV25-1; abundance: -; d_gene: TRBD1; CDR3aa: CASSELDRVNTEAFF; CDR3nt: TGTGCCAGCAGTGAATTGGACAGGGTGAACACTGAAGCTTTCTTT
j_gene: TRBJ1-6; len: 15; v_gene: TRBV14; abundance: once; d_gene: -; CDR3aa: CASSQMGPNNSPLHF; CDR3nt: TGTGCCAGCAGCCAGATGGGGCCGAATAATTCACCCCTCCACTTT
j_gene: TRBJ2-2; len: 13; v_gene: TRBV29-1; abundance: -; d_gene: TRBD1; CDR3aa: CSATARGRGELFF; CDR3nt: TGCAGCGCAACTGCCAGGGGGCGCGGGGAGCTGTTTTTT
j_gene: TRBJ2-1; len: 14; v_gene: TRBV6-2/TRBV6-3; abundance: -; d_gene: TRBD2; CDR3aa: CASRALAGANEQFF; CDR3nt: TGTGCCAGCAGGGCACTAGCGGGAGCCAATGAGCAGTTCTTC
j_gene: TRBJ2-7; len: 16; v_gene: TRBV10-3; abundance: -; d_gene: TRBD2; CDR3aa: CAIRATRREASYEQYF; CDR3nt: TGTGCCATCAGAGCAACCCGGCGGGAGGCGAGCTACGAGCAGTACTTC
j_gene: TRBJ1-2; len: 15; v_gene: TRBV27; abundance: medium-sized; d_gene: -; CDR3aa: CASSPDPNPPYGYTF; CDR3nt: TGTGCCAGCAGTCCTGACCCCAACCCACCCTATGGCTACACCTTC
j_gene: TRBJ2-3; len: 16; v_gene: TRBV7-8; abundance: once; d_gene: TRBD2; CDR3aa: CASSLVAGGNTDTQYF; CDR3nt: TGTGCCAGCAGCTTAGTAGCGGGAGGAAACACAGATACGCAGTATTTT
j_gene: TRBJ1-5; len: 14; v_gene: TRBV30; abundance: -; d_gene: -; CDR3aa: CAWSEGRLNQPQHF; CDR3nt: TGTGCCTGGAGTGAGGGACGCCTCAATCAGCCCCAGCATTTT
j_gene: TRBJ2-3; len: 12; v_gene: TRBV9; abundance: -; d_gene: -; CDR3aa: CASSVEAHTQYF; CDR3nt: TGTGCCAGCAGCGTAGAGGCCCATACGCAGTATTTT
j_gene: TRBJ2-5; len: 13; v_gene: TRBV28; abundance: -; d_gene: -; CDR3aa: CASSFDLQETQYF; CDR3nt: TGTGCCAGCAGTTTCGACTTACAAGAGACCCAGTACTTC
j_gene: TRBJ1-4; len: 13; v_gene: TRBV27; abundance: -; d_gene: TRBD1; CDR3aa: CASSLQGDEKLFF; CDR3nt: TGTGCCAGCAGTTTACAGGGGGATGAAAAACTGTTTTTT
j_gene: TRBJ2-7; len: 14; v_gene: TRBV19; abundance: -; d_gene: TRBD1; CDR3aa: CASSDRGLRREQYF; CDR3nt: TGTGCCAGTAGTGACAGGGGGCTAAGGCGAGAGCAGTACTTC
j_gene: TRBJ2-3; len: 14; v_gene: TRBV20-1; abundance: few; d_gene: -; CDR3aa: CSASSGSTQYTQYF; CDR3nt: TGCAGTGCTAGCTCGGGTTCAACACAATATACGCAGTATTTT
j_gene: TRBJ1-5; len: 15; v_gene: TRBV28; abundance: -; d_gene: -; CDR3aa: CASSLQGQASRPQHF; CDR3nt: TGTGCCAGCAGTTTACAGGGCCAGGCATCCAGGCCCCAGCATTTT
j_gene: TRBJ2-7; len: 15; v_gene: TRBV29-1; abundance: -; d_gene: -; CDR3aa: CSVEGGRGSSYEQYF; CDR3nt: TGCAGCGTTGAAGGCGGAAGGGGGAGCTCCTACGAGCAGTACTTC
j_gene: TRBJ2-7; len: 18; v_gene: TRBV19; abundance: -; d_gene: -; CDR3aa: CASSIDLNQGVPAWEQYF; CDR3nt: TGTGCCAGTAGTATAGATCTCAACCAAGGTGTCCCCGCTTGGGAGCAGTACTTC
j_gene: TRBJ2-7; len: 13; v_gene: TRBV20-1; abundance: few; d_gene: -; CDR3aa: CSAPGVNSYEQYF; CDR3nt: TGCAGTGCACCGGGGGTTAACTCCTACGAGCAGTACTTC
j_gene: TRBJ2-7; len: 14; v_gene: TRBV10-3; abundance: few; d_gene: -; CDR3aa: CAITAFGGDYEQYF; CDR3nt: TGTGCCATCACTGCTTTTGGCGGGGATTACGAGCAGTACTTC
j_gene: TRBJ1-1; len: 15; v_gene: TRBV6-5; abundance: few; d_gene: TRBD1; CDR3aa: CASSYPGTGHTEAFF; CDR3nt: TGTGCCAGCAGTTACCCCGGGACAGGACACACTGAAGCTTTCTTT
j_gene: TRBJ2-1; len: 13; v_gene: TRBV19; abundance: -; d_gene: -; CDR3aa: CASSMGGNNEQFF; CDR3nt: TGTGCCAGTAGTATGGGCGGGAACAATGAGCAGTTCTTC
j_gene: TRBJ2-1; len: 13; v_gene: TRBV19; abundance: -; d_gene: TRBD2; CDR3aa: CASSILAGNEQFF; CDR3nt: TGTGCCAGTAGTATACTAGCGGGCAATGAGCAGTTCTTC
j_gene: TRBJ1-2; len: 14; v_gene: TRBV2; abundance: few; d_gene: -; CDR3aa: CASRRTASNYGYTF; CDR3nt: TGTGCCAGCAGGAGGACAGCGTCCAACTATGGCTACACCTTC
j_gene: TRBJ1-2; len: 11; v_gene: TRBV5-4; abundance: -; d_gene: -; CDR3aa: CASSETGGYTF; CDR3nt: TGTGCCAGCAGCGAGACGGGAGGCTACACCTTC
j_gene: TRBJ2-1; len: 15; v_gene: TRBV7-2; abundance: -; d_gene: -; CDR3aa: CASSFQGAPYNEQFF; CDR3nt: TGTGCCAGCAGCTTTCAGGGAGCTCCCTACAATGAGCAGTTCTTC
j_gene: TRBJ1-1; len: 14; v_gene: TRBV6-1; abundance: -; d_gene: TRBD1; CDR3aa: CASRGTGPNTEAFF; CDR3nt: TGTGCCAGCAGGGGGACAGGGCCGAACACTGAAGCTTTCTTT
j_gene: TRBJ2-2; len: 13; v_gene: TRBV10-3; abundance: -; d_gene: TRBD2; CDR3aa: CAIGLAGGGELFF; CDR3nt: TGTGCCATCGGGCTAGCGGGAGGCGGGGAGCTGTTTTTT
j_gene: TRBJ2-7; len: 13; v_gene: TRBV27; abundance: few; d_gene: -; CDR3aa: CASRRGATYEQYF; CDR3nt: TGTGCCAGCAGAAGGGGCGCGACCTACGAGCAGTACTTC
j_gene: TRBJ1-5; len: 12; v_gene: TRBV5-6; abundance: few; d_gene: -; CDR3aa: CASSQTRGPQHF; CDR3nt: TGTGCCAGCAGCCAGACCCGGGGGCCCCAGCATTTT
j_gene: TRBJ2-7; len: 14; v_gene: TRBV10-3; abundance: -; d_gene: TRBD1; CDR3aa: CAIRTGQGTYEQYF; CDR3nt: TGTGCCATCAGGACGGGACAGGGGACCTACGAGCAGTACTTC
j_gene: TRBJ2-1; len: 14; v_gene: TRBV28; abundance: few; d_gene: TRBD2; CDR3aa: CASSLPGTSSLEFF; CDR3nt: TGTGCCAGCAGTTTGCCCGGGACTAGCTCCTTGGAGTTCTTC
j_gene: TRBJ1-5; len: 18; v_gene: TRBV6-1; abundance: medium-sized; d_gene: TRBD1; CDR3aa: CASIPGWETGATNQPQHF; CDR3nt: TGTGCCAGCATTCCAGGGTGGGAGACAGGGGCAACCAATCAGCCCCAGCATTTT
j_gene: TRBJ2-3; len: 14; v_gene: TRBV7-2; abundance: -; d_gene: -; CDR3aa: CASSSGTLTDTQYF; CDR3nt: TGTGCCAGCAGCTCAGGGACCCTCACAGATACGCAGTATTTT
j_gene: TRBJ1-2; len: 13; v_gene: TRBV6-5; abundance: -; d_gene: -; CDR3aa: CASSSGKNYGYTF; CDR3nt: TGTGCCAGCAGTTCGGGAAAGAACTATGGCTACACCTTC
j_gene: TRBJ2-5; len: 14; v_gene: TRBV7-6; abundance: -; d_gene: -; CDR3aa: CASSLLSLQETQYF; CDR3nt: TGTGCCAGCAGCTTATTGTCATTGCAAGAGACCCAGTACTTC
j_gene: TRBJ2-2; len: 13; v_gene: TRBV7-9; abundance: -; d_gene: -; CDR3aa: CASSPQGTGELFF; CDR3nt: TGTGCCAGCAGCCCACAGGGTACCGGGGAGCTGTTTTTT
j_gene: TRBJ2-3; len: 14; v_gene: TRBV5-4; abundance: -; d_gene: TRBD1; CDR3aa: CASTPTGLADTQYF; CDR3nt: TGTGCCAGCACGCCGACAGGGCTCGCAGATACGCAGTATTTT
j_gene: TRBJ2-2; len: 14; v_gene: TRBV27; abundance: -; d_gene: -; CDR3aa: CASSQDRPSGELFF; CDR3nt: TGTGCCAGCAGTCAAGACAGGCCGTCGGGGGAGCTGTTTTTT
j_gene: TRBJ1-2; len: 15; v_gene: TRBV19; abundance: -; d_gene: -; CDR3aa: CASKPLGGTNYGYTF; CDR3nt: TGTGCCAGTAAGCCGCTAGGAGGGACTAACTATGGCTACACCTTC
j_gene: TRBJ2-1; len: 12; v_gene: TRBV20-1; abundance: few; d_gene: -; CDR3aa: CSAPGTINEQFF; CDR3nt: TGCAGTGCGCCCGGGACCATCAATGAGCAGTTCTTC
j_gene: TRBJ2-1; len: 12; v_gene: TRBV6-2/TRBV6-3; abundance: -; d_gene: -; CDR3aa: CATSGPYNEQFF; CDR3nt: TGTGCCACTTCCGGGCCGTACAATGAGCAGTTCTTC
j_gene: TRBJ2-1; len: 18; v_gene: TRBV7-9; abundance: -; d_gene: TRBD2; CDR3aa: CASSLASGRDASYNEQFF; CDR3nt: TGTGCCAGCAGCTTAGCCAGCGGGAGGGATGCCTCCTACAATGAGCAGTTCTTC
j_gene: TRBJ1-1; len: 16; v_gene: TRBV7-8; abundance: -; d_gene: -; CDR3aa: CASSLAHGRMNTEAFF; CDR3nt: TGTGCCAGCAGCTTAGCGCATGGCAGAATGAACACTGAAGCTTTCTTT
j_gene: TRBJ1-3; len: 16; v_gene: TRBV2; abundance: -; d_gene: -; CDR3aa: CASSERPLSSGNTIYF; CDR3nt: TGTGCCAGCAGTGAGAGGCCGCTAAGCTCTGGAAACACCATATATTTT
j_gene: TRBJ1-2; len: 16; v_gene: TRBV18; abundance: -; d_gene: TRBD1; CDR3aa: CASSPGGTGGIYGYTF; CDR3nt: TGTGCCAGCTCACCAGGAGGGACAGGGGGAATCTATGGCTACACCTTC
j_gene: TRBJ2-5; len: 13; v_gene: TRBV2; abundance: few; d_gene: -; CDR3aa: CASSPGPRVTQYF; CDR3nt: TGTGCCAGCAGTCCAGGACCTCGGGTGACCCAGTACTTC
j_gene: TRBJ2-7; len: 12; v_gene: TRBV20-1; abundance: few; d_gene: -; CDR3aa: CSAGRTWYEQYF; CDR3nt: TGCAGTGCGGGCCGTACCTGGTACGAGCAGTACTTC
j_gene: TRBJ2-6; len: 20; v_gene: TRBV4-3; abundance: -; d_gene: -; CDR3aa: CASSQDGPATPLSGANVLTF; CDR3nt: TGCGCCAGCAGCCAAGATGGGCCGGCGACCCCTCTCTCTGGGGCCAACGTCCTGACTTTC
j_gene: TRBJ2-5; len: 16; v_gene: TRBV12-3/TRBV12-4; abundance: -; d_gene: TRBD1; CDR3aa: CASTGGWDRGQETQYF; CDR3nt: TGTGCCAGCACCGGAGGGTGGGACAGGGGGCAGGAGACCCAGTACTTC
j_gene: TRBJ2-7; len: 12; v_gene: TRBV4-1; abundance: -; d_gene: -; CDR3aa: CASSQVGREQYF; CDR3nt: TGCGCCAGCAGCCAAGTGGGCCGCGAGCAGTACTTC
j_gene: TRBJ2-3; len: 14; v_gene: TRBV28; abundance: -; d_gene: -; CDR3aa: CASSLSSGSDTQYF; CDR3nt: TGTGCCAGCAGTTTGTCCTCTGGGTCAGATACGCAGTATTTT
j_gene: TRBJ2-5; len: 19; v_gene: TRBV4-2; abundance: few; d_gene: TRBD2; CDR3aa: CASSQVPGLAGGASETQYF; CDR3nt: TGTGCCAGCAGCCAAGTGCCGGGACTAGCGGGAGGGGCGTCAGAGACCCAGTACTTC
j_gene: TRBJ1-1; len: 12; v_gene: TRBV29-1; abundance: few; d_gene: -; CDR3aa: CSVGLLNTEAFF; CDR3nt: TGCAGCGTTGGTCTCCTGAACACTGAAGCTTTCTTT
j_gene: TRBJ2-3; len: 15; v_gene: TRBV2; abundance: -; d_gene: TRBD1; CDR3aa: CASSQDRAGPDTQYF; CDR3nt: TGTGCCAGCAGCCAAGACAGGGCAGGTCCAGATACGCAGTATTTT
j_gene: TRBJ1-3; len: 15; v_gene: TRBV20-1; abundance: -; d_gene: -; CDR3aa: CSARDPASSGNTIYF; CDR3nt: TGCAGTGCTAGAGATCCTGCGAGCTCTGGAAACACCATATATTTT
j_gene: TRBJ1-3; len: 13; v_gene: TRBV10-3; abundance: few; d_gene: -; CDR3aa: CAIRDSSGNTIYF; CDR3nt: TGTGCCATCAGGGACAGCTCTGGAAACACCATATATTTT
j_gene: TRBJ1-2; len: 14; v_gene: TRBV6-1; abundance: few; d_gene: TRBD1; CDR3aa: CASIASGQGDGYTF; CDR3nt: TGTGCCAGCATCGCGTCCGGACAGGGGGATGGCTACACCTTC
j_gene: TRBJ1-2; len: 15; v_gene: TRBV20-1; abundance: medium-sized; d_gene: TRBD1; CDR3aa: CSARRTGTGNYGYTF; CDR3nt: TGCAGTGCTAGACGAACCGGGACAGGGAACTATGGCTACACCTTC
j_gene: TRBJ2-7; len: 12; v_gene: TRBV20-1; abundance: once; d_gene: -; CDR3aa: CSASRSSYERYF; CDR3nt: TGCAGTGCTAGCCGTAGTTCCTACGAGCGGTACTTC
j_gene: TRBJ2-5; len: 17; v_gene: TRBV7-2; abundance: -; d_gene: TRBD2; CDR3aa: CASSLYPGLAGVETQYF; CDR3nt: TGTGCCAGCAGCTTATACCCGGGACTAGCGGGAGTAGAGACCCAGTACTTC
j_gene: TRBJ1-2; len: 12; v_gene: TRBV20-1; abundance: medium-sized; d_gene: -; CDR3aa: CSARDHQYGYTF; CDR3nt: TGCAGTGCTAGAGATCATCAGTATGGCTACACCTTC